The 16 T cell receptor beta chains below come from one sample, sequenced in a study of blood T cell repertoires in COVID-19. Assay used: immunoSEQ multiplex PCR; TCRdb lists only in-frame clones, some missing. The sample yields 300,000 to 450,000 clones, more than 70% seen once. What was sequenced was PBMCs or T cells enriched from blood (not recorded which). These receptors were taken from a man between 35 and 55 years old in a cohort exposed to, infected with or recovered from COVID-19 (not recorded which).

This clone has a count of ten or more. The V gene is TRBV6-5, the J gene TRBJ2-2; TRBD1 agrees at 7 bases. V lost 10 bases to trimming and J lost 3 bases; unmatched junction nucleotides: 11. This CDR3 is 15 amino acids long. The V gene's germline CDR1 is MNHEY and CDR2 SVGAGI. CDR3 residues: CATARDRADTGELFF. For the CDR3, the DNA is TGTGCCACCGCCCGAGACAGGGCGGACACCGGGGAGCTGTTTTTT.

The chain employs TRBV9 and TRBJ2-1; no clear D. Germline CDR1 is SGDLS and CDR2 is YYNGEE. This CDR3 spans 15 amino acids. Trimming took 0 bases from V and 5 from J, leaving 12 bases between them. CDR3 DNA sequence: TGTGCCAGCAGCGTAGCGGCTATCCTAGACAATGAGCAGTTCTTC. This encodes CASSVAAILDNEQFF.

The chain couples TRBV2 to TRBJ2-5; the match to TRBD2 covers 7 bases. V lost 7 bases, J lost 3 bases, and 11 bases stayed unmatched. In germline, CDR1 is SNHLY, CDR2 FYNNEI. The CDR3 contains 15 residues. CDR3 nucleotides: TGTGCCAGCAAGTCGGGAGGCCGATCGGAAGAGACCCAGTACTTC. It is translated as CASKSGGRSEETQYF.

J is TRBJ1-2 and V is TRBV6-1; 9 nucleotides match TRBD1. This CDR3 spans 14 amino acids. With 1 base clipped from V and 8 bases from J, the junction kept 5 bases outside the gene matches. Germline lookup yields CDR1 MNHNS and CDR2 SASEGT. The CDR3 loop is CASSEGTGVWGYTF. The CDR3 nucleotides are TGTGCCAGCAGTGAAGGGACAGGGGTATGGGGCTACACCTTC.

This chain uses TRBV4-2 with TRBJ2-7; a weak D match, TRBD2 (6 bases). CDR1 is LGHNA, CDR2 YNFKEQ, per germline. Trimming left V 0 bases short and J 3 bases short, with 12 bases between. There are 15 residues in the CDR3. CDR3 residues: CASSQETLANYEQYF. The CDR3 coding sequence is TGTGCCAGCAGCCAAGAAACGCTAGCGAACTACGAGCAGTACTTC.

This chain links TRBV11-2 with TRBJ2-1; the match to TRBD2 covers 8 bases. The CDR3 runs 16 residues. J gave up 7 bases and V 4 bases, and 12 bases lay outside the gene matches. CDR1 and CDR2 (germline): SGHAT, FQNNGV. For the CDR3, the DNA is TGTGCCAGCAGCTCCCGGGGGGCGGGAGGAGGGAATGAGCAGTTCTTC. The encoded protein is CASSSRGAGGGNEQFF.

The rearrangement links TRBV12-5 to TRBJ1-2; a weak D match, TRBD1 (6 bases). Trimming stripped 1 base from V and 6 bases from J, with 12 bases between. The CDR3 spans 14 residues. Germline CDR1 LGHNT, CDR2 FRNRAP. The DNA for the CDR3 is TGTGCTAGTGGTTTGGCGCATCAGGGGAATGGCTACACCTTC. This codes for CASGLAHQGNGYTF.

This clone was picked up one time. The DNA for the CDR3 is TGTGCCAGCAGTGCTATACAGGGGGGATACACTGAAGCTTTCTTT. It codes for CASSAIQGGYTEAFF. The V gene is TRBV6-4, the J gene TRBJ1-1; TRBD1 aligns across 8 bases. CDR1 MRHNA and CDR2 SNTAGT come from the germline V gene. The CDR3 sequence is 15 residues long. V shed 4 bases, J shed 3 bases, and the junction held 7 bases outside the gene matches.

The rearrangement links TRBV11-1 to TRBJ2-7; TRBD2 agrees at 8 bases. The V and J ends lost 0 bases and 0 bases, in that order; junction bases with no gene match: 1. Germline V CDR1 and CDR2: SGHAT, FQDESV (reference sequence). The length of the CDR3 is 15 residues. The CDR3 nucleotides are TGTGCCAGCAGCTTAGCGAGCGGGAGCTCCTACGAGCAGTACTTC. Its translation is CASSLASGSSYEQYF.

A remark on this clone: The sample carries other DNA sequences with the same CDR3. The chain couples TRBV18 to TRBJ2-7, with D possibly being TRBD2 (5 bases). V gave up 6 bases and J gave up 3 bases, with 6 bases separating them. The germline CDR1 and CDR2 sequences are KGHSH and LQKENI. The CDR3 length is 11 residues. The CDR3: CASSRDYEQYF. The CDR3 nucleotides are TGTGCCAGCTCCCGGGACTACGAGCAGTACTTC. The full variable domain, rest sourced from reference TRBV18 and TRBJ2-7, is NAGVMQNPRHLVRRRGQEARLRCSPMKGHSHVYWYRQLPEEGLKFMVYLQKENIIDESGMPKERFSAEFPKEGPSILRIQQVVRGDSAAYFCASSRDYEQYFGPGTRLTVT.

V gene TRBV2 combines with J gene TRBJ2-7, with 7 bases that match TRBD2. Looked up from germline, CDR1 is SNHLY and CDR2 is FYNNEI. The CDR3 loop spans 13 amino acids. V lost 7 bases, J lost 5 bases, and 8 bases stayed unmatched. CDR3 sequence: CASMTTSDHEQYF. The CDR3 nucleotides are TGTGCCAGCATGACCACTAGCGACCACGAGCAGTACTTC.

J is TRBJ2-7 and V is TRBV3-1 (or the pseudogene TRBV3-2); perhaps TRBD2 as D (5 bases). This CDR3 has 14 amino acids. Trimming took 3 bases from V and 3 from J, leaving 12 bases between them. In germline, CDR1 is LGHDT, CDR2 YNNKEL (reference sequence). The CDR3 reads CASSHSGGNYEQYF. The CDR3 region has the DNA TGTGCCAGCAGCCACTCAGGAGGAAACTACGAGCAGTACTTC.

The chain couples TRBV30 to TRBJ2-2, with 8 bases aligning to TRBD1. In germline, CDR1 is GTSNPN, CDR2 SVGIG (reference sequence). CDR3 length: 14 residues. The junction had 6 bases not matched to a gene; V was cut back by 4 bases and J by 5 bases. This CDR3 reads CAWMQGALTGELFF. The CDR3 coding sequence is TGTGCCTGGATGCAGGGGGCGCTTACCGGGGAGCTGTTTTTT.

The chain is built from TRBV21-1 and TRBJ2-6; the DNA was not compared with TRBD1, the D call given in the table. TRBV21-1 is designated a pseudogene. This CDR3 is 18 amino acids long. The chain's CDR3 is CASSNRDRGSAGANVLTF. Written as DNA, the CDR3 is TGTGCCAGCAGCAACCGGGACAGGGGTTCGGCTGGGGCCAACGTCCTGACTTTC.

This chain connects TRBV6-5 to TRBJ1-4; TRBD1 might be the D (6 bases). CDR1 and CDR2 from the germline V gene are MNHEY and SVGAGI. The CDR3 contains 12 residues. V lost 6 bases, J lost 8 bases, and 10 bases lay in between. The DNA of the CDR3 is TGTGCCAGCAGCCGGGGGGGCGAAAAACTGTTTTTT. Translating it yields CASSRGGEKLFF.

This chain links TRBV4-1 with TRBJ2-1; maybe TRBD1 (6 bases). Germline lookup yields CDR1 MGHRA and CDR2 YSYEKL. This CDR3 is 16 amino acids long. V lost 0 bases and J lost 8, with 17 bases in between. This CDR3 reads CASSQEGLRGKYEQFF. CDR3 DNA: TGCGCCAGCAGCCAAGAGGGATTGAGGGGGAAGTATGAGCAGTTCTTC.